A selection of T cell receptor beta chains follows, all from one sample in a study of human T cells and chemical hapten exposure. One entry per CDR3 protein results from TCRdb running MiXCR on the RACE reads. The sample records 57,000 or so distinct CDR3 sequences, about 10% being singletons. The sample was whole blood, taken in connection with sensitization to the hapten diphenylcyclopropenone (DPC). The receptors were sampled from a woman in her thirties or forties with alopecia areata. Some clones in this sample may be carry-over from other donors' samples. CDR3s include the opening cysteine and the closing phenylalanine or tryptophan. The D gene is left open where the match is weak. Size values are once, few and many counts, or a class for expanded clones, and some rows have none.

D gene,clone size,J gene,V gene,CDR3 protein,CDR3 DNA
NA,many,TRBJ1-6,TRBV27,CASSFSARSPLHF,TGTGCCAGCAGTTTTTCGGCCCGCTCACCCCTCCACTTT
NA,NA,TRBJ2-5,TRBV2,CAGYRLQETQYF,TGTGCCGGATACAGGCTCCAAGAGACCCAGTACTTC
TRBD1,few,TRBJ1-1,TRBV5-6,CASSPPHGTAIEAFF,TGTGCCAGCAGTCCTCCCCACGGGACAGCCATTGAAGCTTTCTTT
NA,NA,TRBJ1-4,TRBV18,CASSPFLNEKLFF,TGTGCCAGCTCACCTTTCCTTAATGAAAAACTGTTTTTT
NA,many,TRBJ1-6,TRBV19,CASSIENRLDSPLHF,TGTGCCAGTAGTATAGAGAACAGGTTGGATTCACCCCTCCACTTT
NA,NA,TRBJ1-6,TRBV5-4,CASSMDGSYNSPLHF,TGTGCCAGCAGCATGGACGGCTCCTATAATTCACCCCTCCACTTT
TRBD1,many,TRBJ2-5,TRBV30,CAFGLRGREETQYF,TGTGCCTTTGGATTGAGGGGGCGCGAAGAGACCCAGTACTTC
NA,few,TRBJ2-3,TRBV15,CATSTRESSGTDTQYF,TGTGCCACCAGCACCAGGGAATCTAGCGGCACAGATACGCAGTATTTT
NA,once,TRBJ2-7,TRBV5-1,CASSQQTWPQYF,TGCGCCAGCAGCCAACAAACGTGGCCGCAGTACTTC
NA,NA,TRBJ2-7,TRBV21-1,CASTIPRGENSYEQYF,TGTGCCAGCACCATCCCCAGGGGGGAGAACTCCTACGAGCAGTACTTC
NA,NA,TRBJ2-7,TRBV3-1,CASSQRGGGHEQYF,TGTGCCAGCAGCCAACGAGGGGGGGGCCACGAGCAGTACTTC
NA,many,TRBJ2-1,TRBV9,CASSVVGGGPFF,TGTGCCAGCAGCGTAGTGGGGGGAGGTCCGTTCTTC
TRBD2,many,TRBJ2-1,TRBV6-6,CASSYAGLASNEQFF,TGTGCCAGCAGTTACGCGGGACTAGCTTCCAATGAGCAGTTCTTC
NA,few,TRBJ1-5,TRBV6-2/TRBV6-3,CASSYSNLKARGLGNQPQHF,TGTGCCAGCAGTTACTCGAATTTAAAGGCGCGGGGGCTTGGAAATCAGCCCCAGCATTTT
TRBD1,NA,TRBJ1-5,TRBV27,CASRMDRGNQPQHF,TGTGCCAGCAGGATGGACAGGGGCAATCAGCCCCAGCATTTT
TRBD1,NA,TRBJ1-2,TRBV10-3,CAISESGTGRTNYGYTF,TGTGCCATCAGTGAGTCAGGGACAGGGCGAACTAACTATGGCTACACCTTC
NA,many,TRBJ2-5,TRBV7-9,CASSSIRDSETQYF,TGTGCCAGCAGCTCGATCCGGGATTCGGAGACCCAGTACTTC